The T cell receptor (beta chain) under discussion was sequenced for a study of cytomegalovirus exposure and HLA in healthy donors. Overall study findings and caveats: Analyzed later, most CMV-associated TCR beta chains appeared HLA-restricted. Versus the 666-donor mean, an Asian-associated ancestry cluster reportedly showed fewer N-insertions in a later analysis.

Primers for the PCR totalled 60 Vbeta and 13 Jbeta. TCRdb's copy holds only in-frame clones and misses some; the assay was immunoSEQ multiplex PCR. The sample includes around 100,000 clones, around 81% of them seen just once. Notes on this clone: Its matching antigen is unknown.

Sequencing was done on a sample of PBMCs. This clonotype originated in a female donor in good health and CMV-seropositive.

The CDR3 here is CASRDPGTGVGYEQYF. CDR3 bases: TGTGCCAGCAGGGACCCCGGGACAGGGGTAGGGTACGAGCAGTACTTC. The V and J genes are TRBV2 and TRBJ2-7; 10 nucleotides line up with TRBD1. The CDR3 has 16 amino acids. The germline V gene encodes CDR1 SNHLY and CDR2 FYNNEI. V was pared by 6 bases and J by 4 bases, with 12 bases of the junction left unmatched.